This entry lists 29 T cell receptor beta chains sequenced from one sample in a study of blood T cells in healthy people across ages (dated by TCRdb to the mid-2010s). Receptors were amplified or captured by 5' RACE. Sequencing took place on an Illumina HiSeq 2500. A second PCR of 7 to 11 cycles was performed with a sample-barcoded 5' primer and a J-beta primer mix. The public reads were quality trimmed at Q25 with fastp and then assembled into clones with MiXCR by TCRdb, keeping productive beta chains. Duplicate CDR3 protein sequences are folded into a single record with the most common DNA and genes. The sample has hundreds of thousands of distinct CDR3 sequences on record, about a third of them singletons. The top ten hold 15% of the sample. The sample was blood. These receptors were collected from a woman aged 80 or older in good health. Donor details come from another sample of the same person, matched by shared clones.

This clonotype was found many times. The chain links TRBV6-1 to TRBJ1-5; D is possibly TRBD1 (5 bases). Germline V lookup: CDR1 MNHNS, CDR2 SASEGT. The V gene lost 4 bases and the J gene lost 4 bases, with 17 bases spanning the gap. The CDR3 contains 16 residues. CDR3 DNA sequence: TGTGCCAGCAGTGTCTCTGGGACGCAGAGTAATCAGCCCCAGCATTTT. Translation: CASSVSGTQSNQPQHF.

The table lists this clonotype with many counts. The genes are TRBV6-2 or TRBV6-3 and TRBJ2-7; D may match TRBD1 or TRBD2 (5 bases each). CDR1 and CDR2 from the germline V gene are MNHEY and SVGEGT. V shed 7 bases and J shed 7 bases, with 11 bases lying between them. CDR3 length: 11 residues. The CDR3 protein is CASTDWGEQYF. For the CDR3, the DNA is TGTGCCAGCACCGACTGGGGGGAGCAGTACTTC.

This clonotype was recorded at least ten times. This chain links TRBV6-2 or TRBV6-3 with TRBJ2-6; D possibly uses TRBD1 or TRBD2 (5 bases each). CDR3 size: 16 residues. Trimming took off 8 bases at V and 0 bases at J, with 14 bases between the two ends. The V gene's germline CDR1 is MNHEY and CDR2 SVGEGT. The CDR3 spells CASRGGGHSGANVLTF. The CDR3 nucleotides read TGTGCCAGCCGGGGTGGGGGTCACTCTGGGGCCAACGTCCTGACTTTC.

V gene TRBV20-1 combines with J gene TRBJ1-1; D remains ambiguous. This CDR3 is built from 15 residues. V gave up 5 bases and J gave up 1 base, with 17 bases separating them. Germline CDR1 DFQATT, CDR2 SNEGSKA (reference sequence). The CDR3 protein is CSAPRVTGRNTEAFF. CDR3 nucleotide sequence: TGCAGTGCTCCCCGAGTGACGGGCCGGAACACTGAAGCTTTCTTT.

About this clonotype: With a much larger clone just one base away, this may be a read error. The CDR3 DNA sequence: TGTGCCAGCAGTGAAGCGGGGACAGGGGCACACTATGGCTACACCTTC. Encoded protein: CASSEAGTGAHYGYTF. This chain joins TRBV6-1 and TRBJ1-2, with 10 bases lining up with TRBD1. The CDR3 contains 16 residues. V lost 0 bases and J lost 3; bases outside the gene matches: 4. From germline, CDR1 is MNHNS and CDR2 SASEGT.

This clonotype was detected only a few times. This chain links TRBV21-1 with TRBJ1-1. TRBV21-1 is described as a pseudogene. The CDR3 length is 12 residues. The chain's CDR3 is CASSNNHPEAFF. CDR3 sequence (DNA): TGTGCCAGCAGCAACAATCACCCTGAAGCTTTCTTT.

J is TRBJ1-1 and V is TRBV2, with no clear D. Germline V gene lookup returns CDR1 SNHLY and CDR2 FYNNEI. This CDR3 contains 12 residues. The V gene lost 7 bases and the J gene lost 12 bases, with 18 bases spanning the gap. Here the CDR3 reads CASTTEGIRTFF. The CDR3 DNA is TGTGCCAGCACCACAGAGGGCATAAGGACTTTCTTT.

This clonotype was seen a few times. Written as DNA, the CDR3 is TGCGCCAGCAGCCAAGCCGGGACAGGGGCTTTCTTT. As protein: CASSQAGTGAFF. This chain connects TRBV4-1 to TRBJ1-1, with TRBD1 identical over 9 bases. J gave up 11 bases and V 1 base, and 2 bases lay outside the gene matches. The length of the CDR3 is 12 residues. Per germline, CDR1 MGHRA and CDR2 YSYEKL.

This clonotype was observed at least ten times. V is TRBV6-6 and J is TRBJ2-1, with D possibly TRBD1 on 6 matching bases. CDR1 MNHNY and CDR2 SVGAGI come from the germline V gene (reference sequence). Trimming left V 2 bases short and J 6 bases short, with 14 bases between. The CDR3 spans 15 residues. The CDR3 DNA reads TGTGCCAGCAGTTACGAGACAGGAGAGCGCAATGAGCAGTTCTTC. This gives the protein CASSYETGERNEQFF.

With respect to this clonotype: One end of the junction is discordant with germline, which a read error may explain. V is TRBV6-1 and J is TRBJ2-3; maybe TRBD2 (5 bases). The germline V gene encodes CDR1 MNHNS and CDR2 SASEGT. This CDR3 has 15 amino acids. The CDR3 DNA reads TGTGCCATCAGTGATAGCCGGGGAGTTGAGGATACGCAGTATTTT. It encodes CAISDSRGVEDTQYF.

This clonotype was counted at least ten times. The J gene is TRBJ1-5, the V gene TRBV20-1; TRBD1 matches at 10 bases. This CDR3 contains 17 residues. The germline V gene encodes CDR1 DFQATT and CDR2 SNEGSKA (reference sequence). J lost 7 bases, V lost 3 bases, and 15 bases had no gene match. The CDR3 DNA is TGCAGTGCTAGCCCGACAGGGGGCCCAGGGGTTGAACAGCCCCAGCATTTT. This translates into CSASPTGGPGVEQPQHF.

The table lists this clonotype with many counts. The chain has TRBV20-1 and TRBJ2-1; D assignment may be TRBD1 or TRBD2 (6 bases each). Germline V gives CDR1 DFQATT, CDR2 SNEGSKA (reference sequence). V was trimmed by 1 base and J by 3 bases, leaving 13 bases between them. The CDR3 runs to 15 residues. The CDR3 sequence is CSARGGGDNYNEQFF. The CDR3 coding sequence is TGCAGTGCTAGAGGCGGCGGGGACAACTACAATGAGCAGTTCTTC.

Notes on this clonotype: This could be a read error, since a much larger clone is one nucleotide away. This chain connects TRBV5-6 to TRBJ2-4, with unresolved D. Germline V gives CDR1 SGHDT, CDR2 YYEEEE. The CDR3 is 16 amino acids. CDR3 residues: CASSLEQNLAKNIRYF. For the CDR3, the DNA is TGTGCCAGCAGCTTGGAACAGAACTTAGCCAAAAACATTCGGTACTTC.

Of note for this clonotype: A single base separates this from a much larger clone, so it may be a read error. V gene TRBV20-1 combines with J gene TRBJ2-1; TRBD2 is a possible D gene (5 bases). In germline, CDR1 is DFQATT, CDR2 SNEGSKA (reference sequence). Between the trimmed V and J ends, which lost 4 bases and 2 bases, there was a span of 12 bases. The CDR3 is 14 amino acids. This CDR3 reads CSATLASTYNEQFF. CDR3 bases: TGCAGTGCTACGTTAGCGAGCACCTACAATGAGCAGTTCTTC.

The table lists this clonotype with a few counts. The CDR3: CASTVGGNSYNEQFF. The CDR3, as DNA: TGTGCCAGCACCGTCGGGGGTAATTCCTACAATGAGCAGTTCTTC. This chain connects TRBV28 to TRBJ2-1; possible D gene TRBD2, 6 bases. The CDR3 runs 15 residues. Trimming pared 7 bases from V and 1 base from J, leaving 14 bases between. Germline CDR1 is MDHEN and CDR2 is SYDVKM.

This clonotype was seen ten or more times. The chain employs TRBV7-8 and TRBJ1-2; D might be TRBD1 (5 bases). The CDR3 spans 14 residues. V shed 1 base and J shed 2 bases, with 8 bases lying between them. Germline loops: CDR1 SGHVS, CDR2 FQNEAQ. CDR3 protein: CASSLGQKNYGYTF. CDR3 DNA: TGTGCCAGCAGCTTAGGACAGAAAAACTATGGCTACACCTTC.

This clonotype was counted only a few times. With a much larger clone just one base away, this may be a read error. In DNA form, the CDR3 reads TGTGCCACCAGTGACTCCATAGGCCATGAGCAGTACTTC. Translating it yields CATSDSIGHEQYF. V gene TRBV24-1 combines with J gene TRBJ2-7; D remains unclear. This CDR3 spans 13 amino acids. V lost 4 bases and J lost 7, with 13 bases in between. The germline V gene has CDR1 KGHDR and CDR2 SFDVKD.

Remarks on this clonotype: This sequence may be a read error, since a much larger clone differs from it by one base. The CDR3 protein is CASSYPEPGVEQYF. The CDR3 nucleotides read TGTGCCAGCAGTTACCCCGAGCCCGGGGTTGAGCAGTACTTC. The J gene is TRBJ2-7, the V gene TRBV6-5; D is possibly TRBD2 (5 bases). The germline V gene encodes CDR1 MNHEY and CDR2 SVGAGI. The CDR3 is 14 residues long. V was shortened by 2 bases and J by 7 bases, with 15 bases between the two germline ends.

This clonotype was seen ten or more times. The chain employs TRBV7-9 and TRBJ2-7, with a possible D match to TRBD1 (6 bases). Trimming cost V 5 bases and J 7 bases, with 18 bases left between them. Germline V gives CDR1 SEHNR, CDR2 FQNEAQ (reference sequence). The CDR3 runs to 14 residues. The CDR3 sequence is CASSPDGQGWEQYF. CDR3 coding DNA: TGTGCCAGCAGCCCCGACGGTCAGGGGTGGGAGCAGTACTTC.

This clonotype was detected a few times. This rearrangement joins TRBV30 to TRBJ1-1; a weak D match, TRBD1 (6 bases). Trimming took 3 bases from V and 0 from J, leaving 17 bases between them. Germline values: CDR1 GTSNPN, CDR2 SVGIG (reference sequence). The CDR3 has 16 residues. DNA for the CDR3: TGTGCCTGGAGACCACCGAGGGGGAACATGAACACTGAAGCTTTCTTT. This encodes CAWRPPRGNMNTEAFF. Based on the CDR3 plus reference TRBV30 and TRBJ1-1, the full variable domain is SQTIHQWPATLVQPVGSPLSLECTVEGTSNPNLYWYRQAAGRGLQLLFYSVGIGQISSEVPQNLSASRPQDRQFILSSKKLLLSDSGFYLCAWRPPRGNMNTEAFFGQGTRLTVV.

There are a few counts of this clonotype. A read error is possible here, since a much larger clone lies one base away. V gene TRBV29-1 combines with J gene TRBJ2-1, with 11 bases matching TRBD1. Germline CDR1 is SQVTM and CDR2 is ANQGSEA. The CDR3 runs 14 residues. V trimming: 6 bases; J trimming: 6 bases; junction bases outside the gene matches: 7. This chain's CDR3 is CSVGGQGACNEQFF. CDR3 nucleotide sequence: TGCAGCGTGGGAGGACAGGGGGCGTGCAATGAGCAGTTCTTC.

This clonotype was seen repeatedly, ten times or more. V and J are TRBV7-9 and TRBJ2-3; TRBD1 is a possible D gene (6 bases). The germline V gene has CDR1 SEHNR and CDR2 FQNEAQ (reference sequence). Trimming removed 7 bases from V and 4 bases from J, with 15 bases in between. The CDR3 is 14 amino acids. This chain's CDR3 is CASTFTGSPDTQYF. The CDR3 DNA is TGTGCCAGCACCTTTACAGGGAGCCCAGATACGCAGTATTTT.

This clonotype was seen ten or more times. The chain links TRBV7-2 to TRBJ2-5, with 11 bases fitting TRBD2. The CDR3 totals 16 residues. CDR1 and CDR2 from the germline V gene are SGHTA and FQGNSA. V was clipped by 2 bases and J by 2 bases; unmatched bases: 4. CDR3 residues: CASSLTASGGQETQYF. The CDR3 coding sequence is TGTGCCAGCAGCTTAACGGCTAGCGGGGGGCAAGAGACCCAGTACTTC.

This clonotype was seen a handful of times. J is TRBJ2-2 and V is TRBV7-2, with TRBD1 matching 8 bases. The germline gives CDR1 SGHTA, CDR2 FQGNSA. CDR3 length: 15 amino acids. Germline trimming cut 1 base from V and 5 bases from J; bases unmatched to any gene: 3. The CDR3 DNA follows: TGTGCCAGCAGCTTAGGGACAGGGTATACCGGGGAGCTGTTTTTT. Amino acids: CASSLGTGYTGELFF.

This clonotype was seen at least ten times. The chain is built from TRBV5-5 and TRBJ2-7, with D perhaps matching TRBD1 or TRBD2 (5 bases each). CDR1 is SGHKS, CDR2 YYEKEE, per germline (reference sequence). The V gene lost 2 bases and the J gene lost 3 bases, with 15 bases spanning the gap. This CDR3 is built from 15 residues. CDR3 in DNA: TGTGCCAGCAGCTTCTCGCCTGGGGGTGACTACGAGCAGTACTTC. Translating gives CASSFSPGGDYEQYF.

About this clonotype: A much larger clone is a single base away; this may be a read error. The chain joins TRBV5-4 to TRBJ2-1; TRBD2 is a possible D gene (6 bases). Germline values: CDR1 SGHNT, CDR2 YYREEE (reference sequence). The V gene lost 8 bases and the J gene lost 10 bases, with 19 bases spanning the gap. The CDR3 spans 13 residues. The CDR3: CASGEAGFYEQFF. The CDR3 region has the DNA TGTGCCAGTGGGGAGGCAGGCTTCTACGAGCAGTTCTTC.

This clonotype was seen at least ten times. The chain combines TRBV20-1 with TRBJ1-6; unclear D gene. Germline-derived CDR1 and CDR2 are DFQATT and SNEGSKA (reference sequence). V was cut by 3 bases and J by 10 bases, with 13 bases left in between. The CDR3 is made up of 13 amino acids. CDR3 sequence: CSASQPGGSPLHF. CDR3 DNA sequence: TGCAGTGCTAGCCAGCCGGGAGGGTCACCCCTCCACTTT.

This clonotype was counted at least ten times. The gene calls are TRBV10-3 and TRBJ2-5; 7 bases are shared with TRBD2. Germline V gene sequence: CDR1 ENHRY, CDR2 SYGVKD. The ends lost 0 bases at V and 1 base at J; junction bases unmatched: 2. The CDR3 is 15 amino acids. The CDR3 reads CAISESGGGQETQYF. CDR3 DNA: TGTGCCATCAGTGAGTCGGGCGGGGGCCAAGAGACCCAGTACTTC.

The rearrangement uses TRBV29-1 and TRBJ2-3, with 8 bases aligning to TRBD2. CDR3 length equals 15 residues. CDR1 is SQVTM and CDR2 is ANQGSEA in the germline V gene. Unmatched junction bases numbered 10, after V lost 6 bases and J lost 2 bases. CDR3 amino acids: CSVATTSGYTDTQYF. In DNA form, the CDR3 reads TGCAGCGTCGCAACTACTAGCGGATACACAGATACGCAGTATTTT.